Each of the 17 T cell receptor beta chains below was sequenced from the same sample in a study of OX40 agonist ivuxolimab in advanced cancers. The library was generated by the immunoSEQ multiplex PCR assay. The clones in this table, taken by TCRdb from immuneACCESS, are in-frame only. Not every clone is retained; where verified, under half of the shortfall comes from an unresolved V gene, and the cause of the rest is unknown. This sample has some 100,000 clones in its table, and under 95% of those were observed once. The ten biggest clones cover about 0.73% of the sample. Material: CD4+ or CD8+ T cells sorted from blood, obtained in a trial of the OX40 agonist ivuxolimab. Every receptor here comes from an adult with an advanced solid tumor such as melanoma, head and neck, liver or kidney cancer.

The CDR3 loop is CASSIGTAVWTEAFF. The DNA of the CDR3 is TGTGCCAGTAGTATAGGAACAGCTGTATGGACTGAAGCTTTCTTT. The chain uses TRBV19 and TRBJ1-1; D remains unclear. The V and J ends lost 1 base and 5 bases respectively, with 14 bases between them. The CDR3 runs to 15 residues. Germline CDR1 and CDR2: LNHDA and SQIVND (reference sequence).

V and J are TRBV9 and TRBJ2-3; D is possibly TRBD2 (6 bases). Between the trimmed V and J ends, which lost 0 bases and 2 bases, there was a span of 13 bases. Germline lookup yields CDR1 SGDLS and CDR2 YYNGEE. This CDR3 contains 16 residues. The CDR3 here is CASSVAAAGLTDTQYF. Here the CDR3 DNA reads TGTGCCAGCAGCGTAGCGGCAGCGGGCCTCACAGATACGCAGTATTTT. Filled out from reference TRBV9 and TRBJ2-3, the complete variable domain reads DSGVTQTPKHLITATGQRVTLRCSPRSGDLSVYWYQQSLDQGLQFLIQYYNGEERAKGNILERFSAQQFPDLHSELNLSSLELGDSALYFCASSVAAAGLTDTQYFGPGTRLTVL.

CDR3 nucleotides: TGTGCCAGCAGCTCCCGGGACAGGGCCCACGAGCAGTACTTC. It is translated as CASSSRDRAHEQYF. The chain is built from TRBV7-2 and TRBJ2-7, with 9 bases lining up with TRBD1. The CDR3 is made up of 14 amino acids. CDR1 is SGHTA and CDR2 is FQGNSA in the germline V gene. The V and J ends lost 4 bases and 5 bases, in that order; junction bases with no gene match: 6.

The chain has TRBV11-3 and TRBJ2-2; TRBD1 might be the D (6 bases). Between the trimmed V and J ends, which lost 4 bases and 0 bases, there was a span of 12 bases. The CDR3 runs 16 residues. Germline values: CDR1 SGHNT, CDR2 YENEEA. CDR3 protein: CASSSLQGPNTGELFF. The CDR3 DNA reads as TGTGCCAGCAGCTCACTACAGGGACCGAACACCGGGGAGCTGTTTTTT.

The V and J genes are TRBV5-8 and TRBJ1-2; D possibly corresponds to TRBD1 (6 bases). CDR1 SGHTS and CDR2 YDEGEE come from the germline V gene. V was shortened by 4 bases and J by 8 bases, with 27 bases between the two germline ends. The CDR3 consists of 17 residues. This CDR3 reads CASSPRVTGRIPRGYTF. Here the CDR3 DNA reads TGTGCCAGCAGCCCAAGGGTGACAGGACGAATCCCTCGGGGCTACACCTTC.

The chain recombines TRBV11-3 with TRBJ2-5; 9 bases map to TRBD1. The CDR3 totals 16 residues. V was clipped by 4 bases and J by 1 base; unmatched bases: 7. Looked up from germline, CDR1 is SGHNT and CDR2 is YENEEA. The CDR3 DNA reads TGTGCCAGCAGCTCCGGGACAGGGAGGGCCCAAGAGACCCAGTACTTC. Translation: CASSSGTGRAQETQYF.

The chain has TRBV20-1 and TRBJ2-3, with D uncertain. This CDR3 contains 11 residues. The germline V and J ends were trimmed by 5 bases and 4 bases, with 7 bases remaining between them. Germline values: CDR1 DFQATT, CDR2 SNEGSKA (reference sequence). The CDR3 DNA reads TGCAGTGCTTCTAGGGCAGATACGCAGTATTTT. Protein product: CSASRADTQYF.

The V call is TRBV18, the J call TRBJ2-3, with TRBD2 as a possible D gene (5 bases). V lost 3 bases and J lost 2, with 12 bases in between. This CDR3 spans 15 amino acids. CDR1 KGHSH and CDR2 LQKENI come from the germline V gene. The CDR3 region has the DNA TGTGCCAGCTCACCTTTCAGCGGATCCACAGATACGCAGTATTTT. Its translation is CASSPFSGSTDTQYF.

V and J are TRBV27 and TRBJ2-7, with 13 bases aligning to TRBD2. V shed 9 bases, J shed 3 bases, and the junction held 14 bases outside the gene matches. The CDR3 is 17 residues long. Per the germline V gene, CDR1 is MNHEY and CDR2 is SMNVEV (reference sequence). CDR3 DNA: TGTGCCAGGTCCAGGCCCGGGACTAGCGGGAAGTTCTACGAGCAGTACTTC. The encoded protein is CARSRPGTSGKFYEQYF.

The chain employs TRBV5-4 and TRBJ2-7; perhaps D is TRBD1 or TRBD2 (5 bases each). The germline V gene encodes CDR1 SGHNT and CDR2 YYREEE (reference sequence). The CDR3 sequence is 14 residues long. Trimming pared 0 bases from V and 0 bases from J, leaving 7 bases between. The CDR3 loop is CASSLDGTSYEQYF. The CDR3 bases are TGTGCCAGCAGCTTGGACGGGACCTCCTACGAGCAGTACTTC.

This clone was recorded a few times. The rearrangement links TRBV2 to TRBJ1-1; D may be TRBD1 (5 bases). Between the trimmed V and J ends, which lost 2 bases and 5 bases, there was a span of 12 bases. The length of the CDR3 is 14 residues. Germline lookup yields CDR1 SNHLY and CDR2 FYNNEI. The CDR3 spells CASSEWSGWTEAFF. In DNA, the CDR3 is TGTGCCAGCAGTGAATGGTCAGGGTGGACTGAAGCTTTCTTT.

The chain links TRBV15 to TRBJ1-4; TRBD1 might be the D (6 bases). Germline V gives CDR1 LNHNV, CDR2 YYDKDF (reference sequence). The CDR3 is 15 amino acids. Trimming pared 3 bases from V and 8 bases from J, leaving 16 bases between. The CDR3 DNA reads as TGTGCCACCAGCAGGAACAGGGTTGGGGGGGAAAAACTGTTTTTT. Its protein product is CATSRNRVGGEKLFF.

This sequence joins TRBV9 and TRBJ2-5; D possibly matches TRBD1 or TRBD2 (6 bases each). V was shortened by 0 bases and J by 2 bases, with 14 bases between the two germline ends. The CDR3 runs to 16 residues. The V gene's germline CDR1 is SGDLS and CDR2 YYNGEE. CDR3 protein: CASSVVPGDSQETQYF. CDR3 DNA: TGTGCCAGCAGCGTAGTCCCAGGGGACTCACAAGAGACCCAGTACTTC.

The rearrangement uses TRBV28 and TRBJ1-3; D gene ambiguous. Trimming shortened V by 3 bases and J by 2 bases, and 20 bases separated the two germline ends. CDR1 is MDHEN and CDR2 is SYDVKM in the germline V gene. The CDR3 spans 18 residues. CDR3 amino acids: CASSFRNPSREAGNTIYF. The CDR3 DNA reads TGTGCCAGCAGTTTCCGAAATCCGTCGCGGGAGGCTGGAAACACCATATATTTT.

This sequence joins TRBV28 and TRBJ2-7; 8 nucleotides match TRBD2. J lost 3 bases, V lost 6 bases, and 7 bases had no gene match. Germline loops: CDR1 MDHEN, CDR2 SYDVKM. There are 14 residues in the CDR3. The CDR3 spells CASRLSGSIYEQYF. The DNA for the CDR3 is TGTGCCAGCAGACTGAGCGGGAGCATCTACGAGCAGTACTTC.

This rearrangement joins TRBV30 to TRBJ2-3; TRBD2 matches 12 bases. Looked up from germline, CDR1 is GTSNPN and CDR2 is SVGIG (reference sequence). The CDR3 length is 18 residues. V shed 2 bases and J 0 bases; nucleotides not matched to a gene: 9. CDR3 in amino acids: CAWSYRASGRVSTDTQYF. In DNA form, the CDR3 reads TGTGCCTGGAGTTACCGGGCTAGCGGGAGGGTTAGCACAGATACGCAGTATTTT.

The rearrangement joins TRBV5-8 to TRBJ2-3; 7 bases are shared with TRBD1. Germline trimming cut 3 bases from V and 1 base from J; bases unmatched to any gene: 5. This CDR3 contains 15 residues. CDR1 is SGHTS, CDR2 YDEGEE, per germline. This CDR3 is CASSSGTARTDTQYF. The DNA for the CDR3 is TGTGCCAGCAGCTCCGGGACAGCTCGCACAGATACGCAGTATTTT.